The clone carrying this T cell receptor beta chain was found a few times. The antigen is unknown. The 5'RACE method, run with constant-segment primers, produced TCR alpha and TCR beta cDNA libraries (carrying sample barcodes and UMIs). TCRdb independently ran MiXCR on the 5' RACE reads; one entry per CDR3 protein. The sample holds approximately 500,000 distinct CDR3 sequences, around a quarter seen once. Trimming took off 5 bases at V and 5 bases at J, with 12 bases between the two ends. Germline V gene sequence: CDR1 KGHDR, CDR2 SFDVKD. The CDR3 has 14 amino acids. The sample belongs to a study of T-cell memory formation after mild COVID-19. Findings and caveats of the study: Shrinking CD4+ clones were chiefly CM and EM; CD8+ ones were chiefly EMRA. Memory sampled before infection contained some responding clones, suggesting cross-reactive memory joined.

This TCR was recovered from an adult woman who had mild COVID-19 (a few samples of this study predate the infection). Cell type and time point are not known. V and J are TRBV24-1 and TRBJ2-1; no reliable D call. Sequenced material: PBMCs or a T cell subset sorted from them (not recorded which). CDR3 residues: CATSAIRADNEQFF. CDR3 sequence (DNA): TGTGCCACCAGTGCCATCCGCGCAGACAATGAGCAGTTCTTC.